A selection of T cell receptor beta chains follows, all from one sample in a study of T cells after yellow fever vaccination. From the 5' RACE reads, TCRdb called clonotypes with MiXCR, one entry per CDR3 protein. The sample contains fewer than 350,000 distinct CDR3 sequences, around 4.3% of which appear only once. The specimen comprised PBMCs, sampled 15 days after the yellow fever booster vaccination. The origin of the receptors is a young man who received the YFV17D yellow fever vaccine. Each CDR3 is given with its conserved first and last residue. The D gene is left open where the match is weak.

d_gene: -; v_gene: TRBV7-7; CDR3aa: CASRPSSGGRELFF
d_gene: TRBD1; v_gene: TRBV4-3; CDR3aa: CASSGTGNEKLFF
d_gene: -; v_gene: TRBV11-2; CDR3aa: CASSLGPGSYNEQFF
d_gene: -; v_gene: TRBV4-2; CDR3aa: CASSQESRRGQPQHF
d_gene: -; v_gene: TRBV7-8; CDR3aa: CASSLRYRQYF
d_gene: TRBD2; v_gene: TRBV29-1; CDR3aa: CSFERGGRVTQYF
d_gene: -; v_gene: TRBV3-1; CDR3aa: CASSQVSRSEETQYF
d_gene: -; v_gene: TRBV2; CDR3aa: CASSDEQASNTGELFF
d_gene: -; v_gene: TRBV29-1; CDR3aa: CSAVARSHEKLFF
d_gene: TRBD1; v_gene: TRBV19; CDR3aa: CASSVQGAGETQYF
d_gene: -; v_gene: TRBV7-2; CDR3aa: CASSRNGRPPREAFF
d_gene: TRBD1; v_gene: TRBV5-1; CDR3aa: CASSFFPRQGMNTEAFF
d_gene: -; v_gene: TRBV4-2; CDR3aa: CASSQDSDQPQHF
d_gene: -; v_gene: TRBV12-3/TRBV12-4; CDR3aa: CASSFYQDNYGYTF
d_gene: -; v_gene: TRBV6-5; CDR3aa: CASSTSGGSGAEAFF
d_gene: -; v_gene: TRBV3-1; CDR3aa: CASSHNGNYGYTF
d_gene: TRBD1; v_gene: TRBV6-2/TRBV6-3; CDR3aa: CASRTGADTGELFF
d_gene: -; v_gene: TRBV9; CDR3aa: CASSVAGANVLTF
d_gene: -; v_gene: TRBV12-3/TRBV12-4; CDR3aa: CASTAWGARGELFF
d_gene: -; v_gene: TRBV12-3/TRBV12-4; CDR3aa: CASSLWGSNQPQHF
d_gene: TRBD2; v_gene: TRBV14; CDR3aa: CASSRRDYLIF
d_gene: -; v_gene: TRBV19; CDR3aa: CASSPQGPTEAFF
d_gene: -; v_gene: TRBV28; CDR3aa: CASSPPVNQPQHF
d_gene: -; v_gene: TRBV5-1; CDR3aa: CASSLAGAGRSPLHF
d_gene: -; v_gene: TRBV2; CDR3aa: CASSAQKENGYTF
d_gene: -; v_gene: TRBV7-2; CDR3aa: CASSFPGGTQYF
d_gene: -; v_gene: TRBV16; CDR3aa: CASSQRVGANTEAFF
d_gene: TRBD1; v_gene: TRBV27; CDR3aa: CASVDRVGQPQHF
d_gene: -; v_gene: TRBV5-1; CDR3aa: CASSLADSLMDTQYF
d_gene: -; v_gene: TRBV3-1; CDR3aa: CASSQDPTGGKDTQYF
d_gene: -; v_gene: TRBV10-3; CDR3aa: CAISESSDGSQYF
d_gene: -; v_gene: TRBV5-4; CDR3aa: CASSARGTDAGANVLTF
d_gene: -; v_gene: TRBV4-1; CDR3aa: CASSQEGAGSQHF
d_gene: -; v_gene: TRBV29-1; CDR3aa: CSVESGADTEAFF
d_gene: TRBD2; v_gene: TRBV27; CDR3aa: CASSLLPSGGLDEQFF
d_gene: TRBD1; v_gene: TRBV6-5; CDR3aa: CASKGANRGGTGELFF
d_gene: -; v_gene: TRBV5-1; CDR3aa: CASSPSRDSSGANVLTF
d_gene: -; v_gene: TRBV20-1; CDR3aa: CSARGSTPLNTEAFF
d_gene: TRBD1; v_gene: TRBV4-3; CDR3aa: CASSPQQGANGNTIYF
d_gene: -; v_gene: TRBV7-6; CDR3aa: CASSLDGAGELFF
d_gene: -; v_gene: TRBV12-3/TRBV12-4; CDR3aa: CASSLGLGVKEKLFF
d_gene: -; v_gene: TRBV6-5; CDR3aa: CASSSETTSYNEQFF
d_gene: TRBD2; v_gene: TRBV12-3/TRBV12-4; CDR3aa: CASRRTSGDTDTQYF
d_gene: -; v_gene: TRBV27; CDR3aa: CASSKLQGLLEQYF
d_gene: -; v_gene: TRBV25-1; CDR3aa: CASSERGPTVQGWRVGYTF
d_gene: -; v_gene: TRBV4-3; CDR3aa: CASSQDLVYGYTF
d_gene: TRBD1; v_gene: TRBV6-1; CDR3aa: CASSPDRETGKLFF
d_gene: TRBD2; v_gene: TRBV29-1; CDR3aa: CSVGVRAGGPTGAGELFF
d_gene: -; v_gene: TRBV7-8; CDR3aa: CASRSPDTEAFF
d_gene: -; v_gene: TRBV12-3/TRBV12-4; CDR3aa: CASSYGGELFF
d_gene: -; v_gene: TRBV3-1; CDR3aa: CASSPAGGEAFF
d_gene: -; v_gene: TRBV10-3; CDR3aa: CAISESSGQETQYF
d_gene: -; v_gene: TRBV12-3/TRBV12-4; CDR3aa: CASSLAGDTEAFF
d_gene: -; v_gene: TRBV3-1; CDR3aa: CASSLFGRSEQYF